This record looks at one T cell receptor beta chain sequence and its context. Repertoires were generated with immunoSEQ multiplex PCR, while TCRdb's copy carries only in-frame clones and drops some. In the table there are about 280,000 clones, almost 85% of which are singletons. Germline V gives CDR1 MNHEY, CDR2 SVGAGI. V was trimmed by 2 bases and J by 7 bases, leaving 8 bases between them. There are 13 residues in the CDR3. This record belongs to a study of blood T cell repertoires in COVID-19. The clonotype originates from a man between 50 and 59 years old with active or convalescent COVID-19. V is TRBV6-5 and J is TRBJ2-2; D is unresolved. The sample taken for sequencing was peripheral blood. The CDR3 nucleotides are TGTGCCAGCAGTTACGCCCTAAGCGGGGAGCTGTTTTTT. The encoded protein is CASSYALSGELFF.